Each of the 16 T cell receptor beta chains below was sequenced from the same sample in a study of blood T cell repertoires in COVID-19. The protocol was immunoSEQ multiplex PCR, while the TCRdb copy is restricted to in-frame clones and leaves out a portion. The table lists about 75,000 clones, around 67% of them singletons. Sequencing was done on a sample of peripheral blood. These receptors were taken from a human donor with acute or convalescent COVID-19. The donor label of this sample is uncertain.

This clone was seen a few times. The DNA for the CDR3 is TGTGCCAGCAGCTTAACACACCGCTACGAGCAGTACTTC. Translation: CASSLTHRYEQYF. J is TRBJ2-7 and V is TRBV7-9; D remains unclear. V was cut by 2 bases and J by 3 bases, with 8 bases left in between. This CDR3 has 13 amino acids. Looked up from germline, CDR1 is SEHNR and CDR2 is FQNEAQ (reference sequence).

This sequence joins TRBV4-1 and TRBJ2-3, with TRBD1 matching over 8 bases. Germline CDR1 is MGHRA and CDR2 is YSYEKL. The CDR3 consists of 14 residues. Unmatched junction bases numbered 1, after V lost 2 bases and J lost 3 bases. The CDR3: CASSQRQGTDTQYF. CDR3 in DNA: TGCGCCAGCAGCCAAAGACAGGGGACAGATACGCAGTATTTT.

The CDR3 DNA is TGCGCCAGCAGCCGCGGGGACAGGGGGGATCAGCCCCAGCATTTT. It yields the protein CASSRGDRGDQPQHF. The rearrangement links TRBV5-1 to TRBJ1-5, with TRBD1 matching over 11 bases. CDR3 length equals 15 residues. Germline V gene data show CDR1 as SGHRS and CDR2 as YFSETQ. With 4 bases clipped from V and 5 bases from J, the junction kept 5 bases outside the gene matches.

The J gene is TRBJ2-5, the V gene TRBV12-3 or TRBV12-4, with a weak D call TRBD1 (6 bases). The V and J ends lost 4 bases and 5 bases respectively, with 11 bases between them. The CDR3 is 13 residues long. CDR3 DNA sequence: TGTGCCAGCAGTTCCGGGACAAAGGAGACCCAGTACTTC. It encodes CASSSGTKETQYF.

A single count supports this clone. V is TRBV12-5 and J is TRBJ1-2; perhaps TRBD1 as D (5 bases). V gave up 9 bases and J gave up 8 bases, with 31 bases separating them. The CDR3 is 17 residues long. The germline V gene encodes CDR1 LGHNT and CDR2 FRNRAP. The chain's CDR3 is CASGEGQLKGRSPGYTF. CDR3 nucleotide sequence: TGTGCTAGCGGCGAAGGACAATTGAAGGGGCGCAGCCCAGGCTACACCTTC.

The chain recombines TRBV7-9 with TRBJ2-1; 8 bases map to TRBD2. Germline V gives CDR1 SEHNR, CDR2 FQNEAQ (reference sequence). The CDR3 loop spans 15 amino acids. The trim removed 7 bases at V and 5 bases at J, leaving 10 bases unmatched. This chain's CDR3 is CASTPGRGGDNEQFF. DNA for the CDR3: TGTGCCAGCACCCCCGGGAGGGGGGGAGACAATGAGCAGTTCTTC. Full variable domain (missing parts from reference TRBV7-9 and TRBJ2-1): DTGVSQNPRHKITKRGQNVTFRCDPISEHNRLYWYRQTLGQGPEFLTYFQNEAQLEKSRLLSDRFSAERPKGSFSTLEIQRTEQGDSAMYLCASTPGRGGDNEQFFGPGTRLTVL.

This clone is medium-sized. V gene TRBV7-8 combines with J gene TRBJ1-4; D perhaps matches TRBD1 (6 bases). Per germline, CDR1 SGHVS and CDR2 FQNEAQ. V dropped 3 bases and J dropped 9 bases, with 14 bases sitting between them. This CDR3 contains 14 residues. The CDR3 DNA sequence: TGTGCCAGCAGCTTTTTCAGGGGAACCCAAAAACTGTTTTTT. Translated: CASSFFRGTQKLFF. The variable domain in full, completed from reference TRBV7-8 and TRBJ1-4, reads GAGVSQSPRYKVAKRGQDVALRCDPISGHVSLFWYQQALGQGPEFLTYFQNEAQLDKSGLPSDRFFAERPEGSVSTLKIQRTQQEDSAVYLCASSFFRGTQKLFFGSGTQLSVL.

This chain uses TRBV5-1 with TRBJ2-5; 8 bases map to TRBD1. The CDR3 extends over 15 amino acids. V was clipped by 0 bases and J by 5 bases; unmatched bases: 6. Germline loops: CDR1 SGHRS, CDR2 YFSETQ. The CDR3 is CASSLEGRTGETQYF. In DNA, the CDR3 is TGCGCCAGCAGCTTGGAAGGACGGACAGGGGAGACCCAGTACTTC.

The chain joins TRBV30 to TRBJ2-1; 9 nucleotides line up with TRBD2. V was clipped by 5 bases and J by 6 bases; unmatched bases: 5. The CDR3 is 13 residues long. Germline-derived CDR1 and CDR2 are GTSNPN and SVGIG (reference sequence). The CDR3 nucleotides are TGTGCCTGGGGGTGGCGGGAGGGCAATGAGCAGTTCTTC. Its translation: CAWGWREGNEQFF.

The rearrangement uses TRBV24-1 and TRBJ2-2, with TRBD1 identical over 9 bases. J lost 6 bases, V lost 6 bases, and 4 bases had no gene match. The CDR3 length is 14 residues. The germline V gene has CDR1 KGHDR and CDR2 SFDVKD. For the CDR3, the DNA is TGTGCCACCAGTCTCAGGACAGGGGCCGGGGAGCTGTTTTTT. Encoded protein: CATSLRTGAGELFF.

The genes are TRBV14 and TRBJ1-4; 7 bases match TRBD1. V lost 1 base and J lost 6; bases outside the gene matches: 14. This CDR3 spans 18 amino acids. Germline-derived CDR1 and CDR2 are SGHDN and FVKESK. The CDR3 DNA is TGTGCCAGCAGCCAAGTGTCGTCGTGGGCAGGGGGATATGAAAAACTGTTTTTT. This encodes CASSQVSSWAGGYEKLFF.

CDR3 sequence: CATSREDRNTEAFF. CDR3 sequence (DNA): TGTGCCACCAGCAGGGAAGACAGGAACACTGAAGCTTTCTTT. The chain carries TRBV15 and TRBJ1-1, with D possibly TRBD1 on 5 matching bases. The CDR3 has 14 residues. V lost 3 bases to trimming and J lost 1 base, with 9 bases between them. Germline V gene sequence: CDR1 LNHNV, CDR2 YYDKDF (reference sequence).

This chain uses TRBV5-1 with TRBJ2-7, with 11 bases matching TRBD2. The CDR3 length is 18 residues. The J segment lost 1 base and the V segment lost 0 bases, leaving 9 bases of the junction unmatched. Germline V lookup: CDR1 SGHRS, CDR2 YFSETQ. This chain's CDR3 is CASSLALPGLAASYEQYF. As DNA, the CDR3 is TGCGCCAGCAGCTTGGCTTTACCGGGACTAGCGGCTTCCTACGAGCAGTACTTC.

The chain carries TRBV5-6 and TRBJ1-2, with D possibly being TRBD1 (6 bases). Germline V gives CDR1 SGHDT, CDR2 YYEEEE. V was clipped by 5 bases and J by 14 bases, with 16 bases between them. This CDR3 is 11 amino acids long. CDR3 bases: TGTGCCAGCAGTCAGGGGATCGGTAGGACCTTC. Amino acids: CASSQGIGRTF.

This chain uses TRBV24-1 with TRBJ1-5; 9 bases agree with TRBD1. CDR1 KGHDR and CDR2 SFDVKD come from the germline V gene. The CDR3 extends over 14 amino acids. V lost 7 bases to trimming and J lost 5 bases; unmatched junction nucleotides: 5. In DNA, the CDR3 is TGTGCCACCAGCCCGGGACAGGGATATCAGCCCCAGCATTTT. Protein: CATSPGQGYQPQHF.

This chain links TRBV28 with TRBJ2-5; 10 bases map to TRBD1. Germline loops: CDR1 MDHEN, CDR2 SYDVKM. CDR3 size: 15 residues. With V trimmed by 5 bases and J by 5 bases, 8 bases remained unmatched. CDR3 in amino acids: CASSAPTGGEETQYF. In DNA, the CDR3 is TGTGCCAGCAGTGCCCCGACAGGGGGCGAGGAGACCCAGTACTTC.